The clone carrying this T cell receptor (beta chain) occurred many times. The antigen is not known. Per the germline V gene, CDR1 is SNHLY and CDR2 is FYNNEI. The CDR3 sequence is 15 residues long. The ends were cut back, 7 bases at V and 0 bases at J, with 12 bases in the middle. This entry comes from a study of early T cells in non-severe SARS-CoV-2 infection. Overall study results and limits: VDJdb matching skewed toward anti-spike CD8 responses, missing private and CD4 specificities.

Individual cDNA molecules were tagged with unique molecular identifiers, the study reported. Using its own MiXCR run on the 5' RACE reads, TCRdb lists one record per CDR3 protein. The sample lists about 30,000 distinct CDR3 sequences; around 6.6% were seen once. This TCR was sampled from an adult who was a healthcare worker with PCR-confirmed SARS-CoV-2 infection or an uninfected control (not recorded which). This chain connects TRBV2 to TRBJ2-2; possible D gene TRBD1, 5 bases. The specimen was whole blood. CDR3: CASTKTAPNTGELFF. CDR3 bases: TGTGCCAGCACTAAGACAGCTCCGAACACCGGGGAGCTGTTTTTT. Full variable domain (outside the CDR3, taken from reference TRBV2 and TRBJ2-2): EPEVTQTPSHQVTQMGQEVILRCVPISNHLYFYWYRQILGQKVEFLVSFYNNEISEKSEIFDDQFSVERPDGSNFTLKIRSTKLEDSAMYFCASTKTAPNTGELFFGEGSRLTVL.